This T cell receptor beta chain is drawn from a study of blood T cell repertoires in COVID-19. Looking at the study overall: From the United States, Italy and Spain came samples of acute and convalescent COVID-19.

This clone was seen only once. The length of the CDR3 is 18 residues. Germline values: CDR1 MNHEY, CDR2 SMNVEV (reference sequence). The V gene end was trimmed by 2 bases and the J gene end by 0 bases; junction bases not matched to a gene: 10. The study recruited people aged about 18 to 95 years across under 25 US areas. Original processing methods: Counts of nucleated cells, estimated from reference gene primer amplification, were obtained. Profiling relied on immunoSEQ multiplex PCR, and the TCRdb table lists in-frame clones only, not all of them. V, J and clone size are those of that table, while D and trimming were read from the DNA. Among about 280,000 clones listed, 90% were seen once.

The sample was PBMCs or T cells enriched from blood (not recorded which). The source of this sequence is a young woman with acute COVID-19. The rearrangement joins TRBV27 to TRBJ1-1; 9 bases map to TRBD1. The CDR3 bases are TGTGCCAGCAGTTTACTCGGGGGACAGGGAAACATGAACACTGAAGCTTTCTTT. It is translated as CASSLLGGQGNMNTEAFF.